The rows below give T cell receptor beta chains drawn from one sample of a study of persistence of HIV-infected CD4 T cells. These receptors lack a known antigen. Libraries were prepared by immunoSEQ multiplex PCR; TCRdb keeps only in-frame clonotypes and omits some of them. The sample holds tens of thousands of clones; 70% to 75% are singletons and the top ten take under 2%. Specimen: CD4+ T cells sorted from PBMCs after approximately 19-hour stimulation, collected from a patient who received antiretroviral therapy. The origin of the receptors is an adult man with HIV who was CMV-seropositive. Each CDR3 is given without its conserved first and last residue. Each record gives: V gene, CDR3 protein.

TRBV28,ASSLHGNQPQH
TRBV6-5,ASGTYTDTQY
TRBV2,ASTLQGYDEKLF
TRBV14,ASSQLAGRSSYNEQF
TRBV7-9,ASSSPERSQPQH
TRBV5-5,ASSPLVGAGKETQY
TRBV19,ASTGQLNQPQH
TRBV7-6,ASSPHGEGNTEAF
TRBV28,ASSLYRQGEAF
TRBV27,ASIFQCRSNEKLF
TRBV28,ASSRGQETQY
TRBV6-6,ASSFEGNSPLH
TRBV6-4,ASTLRAGTNYGYT
TRBV5-1,ASSAGAYGYT
TRBV18,ASSPRLAGDTDTQY
TRBV5-4,ASSAWGDGPQH
TRBV6-6,ASIGTGTEAF
TRBV21-1,ASSRSTGQNTEAF
TRBV27,ASGGTVNTEAF
TRBV6-5,ASSSTEAGYT
TRBV3-1/TRBV3-2,ASSQVTGGYNEQF
TRBV2,ASSDVGTGGSTGELF
TRBV6-1,ASSEGPRGGLIRF
TRBV9,ASSGRSGGNEKLF
TRBV19,ASTPQGGNTEAF
TRBV15,ATSSGDRAHEQY
TRBV10-2,ASRERAINEQF
TRBV6-5,ASSSPSYEQY